A selection of T cell receptor beta chains follows, all from one sample in a study of T cell responses to AZD1222 COVID-19 vaccine. Libraries were prepared by immunoSEQ multiplex PCR; TCRdb keeps only in-frame clonotypes and omits some of them. The table includes some 180,000 clones, roughly nine tenths detected once. Sample: peripheral blood, taken 28 days after the second AZD1222 dose. These receptor sequences come from an adult who received the AZD1222 COVID-19 vaccine. Both conserved end residues are part of each CDR3. Each record gives: V gene, clone size, D gene, J gene, CDR3 DNA, CDR3 protein. D genes are given only for firm matches. Only part of the rows carry a size: once, few, many, or a class if the clone is expanded.

TRBV18	NA	NA	TRBJ2-2	TGTGCCAGCTCACCACAACAGCAAACCGGGGAGCTGTTTTTT	CASSPQQQTGELFF
TRBV7-3	NA	TRBD1	TRBJ2-2	TGTGCCAGCAGCTTAACCGGGGTTACAGGGGCCGGGGAGCTGTTTTTT	CASSLTGVTGAGELFF
TRBV10-3	few	NA	TRBJ2-3	TGTGCCATCAGAGAAAACGGGAGATCGACAGATACGCAGTATTTT	CAIRENGRSTDTQYF
TRBV30	NA	NA	TRBJ1-6	TGTGCCTGGAGTGGGGGGGTGCGTTATAATTCACCCCTCCACTTT	CAWSGGVRYNSPLHF
TRBV4-1	NA	NA	TRBJ1-1	TGCGCCAGCAGCCAAGTGGCGGGGGCCCAGGTAGCTTTCTTT	CASSQVAGAQVAFF
TRBV19	few	NA	TRBJ1-2	TGTGCCAGTAGTCATGAGAGGGGCAGGGAAGCTTATGGCTACACCTTC	CASSHERGREAYGYTF
TRBV18	NA	TRBD1	TRBJ2-7	TGTGCCAGCTCACCCTTCCGGGACAGGGCCTCCTACGAGCAGTACTTC	CASSPFRDRASYEQYF
TRBV19	NA	TRBD2	TRBJ2-1	TGTGCCAGTACTCTCCGCGGGGGAGATTACAATGAGCAGTTCTTC	CASTLRGGDYNEQFF
TRBV6-5	once	TRBD2	TRBJ2-5	TGTGCCAGCAGTTGGGGGGGTAGGCAAGAGACCCAGTACTTC	CASSWGGRQETQYF
TRBV5-1	NA	TRBD1	TRBJ1-2	TGCGCCAGCAGCGTGACAGGGTATGGCTACACCTTC	CASSVTGYGYTF
TRBV15	NA	NA	TRBJ2-7	TGTGCCACCAGCAGAGGGACAGACGGGTACTACGAGCAGTACTTC	CATSRGTDGYYEQYF
TRBV3-1/TRBV3-2	NA	NA	TRBJ2-1	TGTGCCAGCAGCCTCGTCCACAATGAGCAGTTCTTC	CASSLVHNEQFF
TRBV19	NA	NA	TRBJ2-3	TGTGCCAGTAAAGAGGCGGCAGCAGATACGCAGTATTTT	CASKEAAADTQYF
TRBV2	once	TRBD1	TRBJ1-2	TGTGCCACCGGGACAGACACTAACTATGGCTACACCTTC	CATGTDTNYGYTF
TRBV7-9	once	NA	TRBJ2-7	TGTGCCAGCAGCGGCAGTAGATACGAGCAGTACTTC	CASSGSRYEQYF
TRBV18	NA	TRBD1	TRBJ1-2	TGTGCCAGCTCACCACCGCGGACAGGCGTACAATCCTATGGCTACACCTTC	CASSPPRTGVQSYGYTF
TRBV20-1	NA	NA	TRBJ2-1	TGCAGTGCTAGAGTAAATGAGCAGTTCTTC	CSARVNEQFF
TRBV5-8	few	NA	TRBJ1-4	TGTGCCAGCACCCGAGGGTCGGGGGCAAATAGTGAAAAACTGTTTTTT	CASTRGSGANSEKLFF
TRBV27	NA	TRBD2	TRBJ2-3	TGTGCCAGCAGTGCTCGACTAGCGGGAGGGCCGAGGGATACGCAGTATTTT	CASSARLAGGPRDTQYF
TRBV11-2	once	NA	TRBJ2-5	TGTGCCAGCAGCACCCGACAGACACGAGGAGAGACCCAGTACTTC	CASSTRQTRGETQYF
TRBV12-3/TRBV12-4	NA	NA	TRBJ2-7	TGTGCCACCGCACGGGGGCGGACCTACGAGCAGTACTTC	CATARGRTYEQYF
TRBV5-4	NA	NA	TRBJ1-6	TGTGCCAGCAGCCCCCCCGGTTCACCCCTCCACTTT	CASSPPGSPLHF
TRBV5-1	NA	NA	TRBJ1-1	TGCGCCAGCAGCTTGGAGGGGGGCGAAGCTTTCTTT	CASSLEGGEAFF
TRBV4-1	NA	NA	TRBJ1-6	TGCGCCAGCAGCCTGGGGGGGTTCGGGTCACCCCTCCACTTT	CASSLGGFGSPLHF
TRBV4-3	NA	TRBD1	TRBJ2-7	TGCGCCAGCAGCCTCGGACAGGCGCCCTACGAGCAGTACTTC	CASSLGQAPYEQYF
TRBV30	NA	NA	TRBJ1-1	TGTGCCTGGAGTGTTGCGCAAGGGACTGAAGCTTTCTTT	CAWSVAQGTEAFF
TRBV2	NA	TRBD1	TRBJ1-2	TGTGCCAGCAGGGGGTGGGGGACAGTTTATGGCTACACCTTC	CASRGWGTVYGYTF
TRBV6-2/TRBV6-3	once	TRBD2	TRBJ2-7	TGTGCCAGCAGTTACGGGGGACTAGTGAACGAGCAGTACTTC	CASSYGGLVNEQYF
TRBV5-1	NA	NA	TRBJ2-1	TGCGCCAGCAGCTTGGCATTCATTTACAATGAGCAGTTCTTC	CASSLAFIYNEQFF
TRBV10-3	NA	NA	TRBJ2-7	TGTGCCACCCGGACAGAGTCCTACGAGCAGTACTTC	CATRTESYEQYF
TRBV6-5	NA	NA	TRBJ1-1	TGTGCCAGCAGCCAGGACAGTCTGAACACTGAAGCTTTCTTT	CASSQDSLNTEAFF
TRBV19	NA	TRBD2	TRBJ2-5	TGTGCCAGTAGGGGACTAGCGGGAGAAGAGACCCAGTACTTC	CASRGLAGEETQYF
TRBV6-5	NA	NA	TRBJ2-3	TGTGCCAGCAGTTACCCGATAGATACGCAGTATTTT	CASSYPIDTQYF
TRBV18	NA	TRBD2	TRBJ2-3	TGTGCCAGCTCACCCACTAGCGGGAGGGCCTATGGAACAGATACGCAGTATTTT	CASSPTSGRAYGTDTQYF
TRBV28	NA	TRBD1	TRBJ2-3	TGTGCCAGCAGCCCGGGACAGGTATATAGCACAGATACGCAGTATTTT	CASSPGQVYSTDTQYF
TRBV2	NA	NA	TRBJ1-1	TGTGCCAGCAGTGATTTGGGGGTGGACATGAACACTGAAGCTTTCTTT	CASSDLGVDMNTEAFF
TRBV9	NA	NA	TRBJ1-6	TGTGCCAGCAGCGTAGGAGGGCAAACACCCCTCCACTTT	CASSVGGQTPLHF
TRBV5-1	NA	NA	TRBJ2-7	TGCGCCAGCAGCTTGGTTATTTTGGGTCCCCACGAGCAGTACTTC	CASSLVILGPHEQYF
TRBV6-2/TRBV6-3	NA	NA	TRBJ1-1	TGTGCCAGCAGTTACAAAGGGGGGAACACTGAAGCTTTCTTT	CASSYKGGNTEAFF
TRBV2	NA	NA	TRBJ2-5	TGTGCCAGCAGTGAAGCGGGGGCGGCGAGAGAGACCCAGTACTTC	CASSEAGAARETQYF
TRBV6-6	NA	NA	TRBJ1-6	TGTGCCAGCAGTCGTAACAGGGTAGGGTCCTATAATTCACCCCTCCACTTT	CASSRNRVGSYNSPLHF
TRBV2	NA	NA	TRBJ2-1	TGTGCCAGCGGGTGGGTTTCCTACAATGAGCAGTTCTTC	CASGWVSYNEQFF
TRBV6-5	NA	NA	TRBJ1-5	TGTGCCAGCAGTTACTCGCGTAATACTAATCAGCCCCAGCATTTT	CASSYSRNTNQPQHF
TRBV5-1	NA	TRBD2	TRBJ2-2	TGCGCCAGCAGCTTCAGGAGCGGGGGGCCCTACACCGGGGAGCTGTTTTTT	CASSFRSGGPYTGELFF
TRBV18	NA	TRBD1	TRBJ2-7	TGTGCCAGCTCAGTGGGACAGGCCTACGAGCAGTACTTC	CASSVGQAYEQYF